The source of this T cell receptor beta chain is a study of cytomegalovirus exposure and HLA in healthy donors. A note on this clone: Other DNA sequences of this sample code for an identical CDR3.

The CDR3 runs to 12 residues. Germline CDR1 reads SSHAT; CDR2 reads FNYEAQ (reference sequence). V gave up 5 bases and J gave up 7 bases, with 11 bases separating them. With 60 Vbeta and 13 Jbeta primers, the PCR was carried out. Method: immunoSEQ multiplex PCR; TCRdb's copy keeps in-frame clones and lacks some. The table has approximately 170,000 clones, 65% to 85% seen once. Sequencing was done on a sample of PBMCs. This sequence originates from a middle-aged woman in good health and CMV-seropositive. This chain joins TRBV7-7 and TRBJ2-5, with a possible D match to TRBD1 (5 bases). CDR3 sequence: CASSQETGTQYF. The CDR3 coding sequence is TGTGCCAGCAGCCAAGAAACAGGGACCCAGTACTTC.